The sequence of this T cell receptor (beta chain) was determined in a study of somatic mutations in cytotoxic T cells in rheumatoid arthritis. Assay: immunoSEQ multiplex PCR; the TCRdb copy retains only in-frame clones and omits some. The table lists about 11,000 clones, approximately 84% of them singletons. CDR3 length: 13 residues. Germline CDR1 is MGHRA and CDR2 is YSYEKL. V lost 1 base, J lost 3 bases, and 7 bases lay in between. This rearrangement joins TRBV4-1 to TRBJ2-7; no definite D call. The receptor was isolated from a woman in her sixties or seventies with rheumatoid arthritis. The material sequenced was CD8+ T cells sorted from blood. The CDR3 loop is CASSQVLSYEQYF. Written as DNA, the CDR3 is TGCGCCAGCAGCCAAGTTTTGAGCTACGAGCAGTACTTC.